Listed below are T cell receptor beta chains from one sample, sequenced in a study of CD8+CD57+ T cells in acquired aplastic anemia. Via MiXCR, TCRdb re-called the reads, giving one row per CDR3 protein. Here the sample spans 310,000 or so distinct CDR3 sequences, roughly 53% being singletons. The sample consisted of sorted CD4+, CD8+, or CD8+CD57+ T cells (not recorded which) from PBMCs. These receptor sequences come from a human donor with aplastic anemia. Both conserved end residues are part of each CDR3. A D gene is named only where the DNA matches it firmly. Only part of the rows carry a size: once, few, many, or a class if the clone is expanded.

>NA|few|TRBJ2-7|TRBV6-5
CASSYYFRSSYEQYF
TGTGCCAGCAGTTACTATTTCAGGAGCTCCTACGAGCAGTACTTC
>NA|NA|TRBJ1-1|TRBV20-1
CSALRDTAFF
TGCAGTGCTCTCCGGGACACTGCTTTCTTT
>TRBD1|NA|TRBJ1-6|TRBV7-2
CASSSWTGDNSPLHF
TGTGCCAGCAGCTCTTGGACAGGGGACAATTCACCCCTCCACTTT
>NA|NA|TRBJ2-3|TRBV5-1
CASSLASKDTDTQYF
TGCGCCAGCAGCTTGGCCTCTAAGGACACAGATACGCAGTATTTT
>TRBD2|few|TRBJ2-5|TRBV14
CASSQDGLAGVETQYF
TGTGCCAGCAGCCAAGATGGGCTAGCGGGAGTAGAGACCCAGTACTTC
>NA|many|TRBJ2-3|TRBV24-1
CATSEGGASTDTQYF
TGTGCCACCAGTGAAGGGGGGGCCAGCACAGATACGCAGTATTTT
>NA|many|TRBJ1-1|TRBV18
CASSPGRQANTEAFF
TGTGCCAGCTCACCAGGGAGACAGGCTAACACTGAAGCTTTCTTT
>NA|NA|TRBJ2-7|TRBV7-2
CASSLSRSVYEQYF
TGTGCCAGCAGCTTATCGCGGTCGGTTTACGAGCAGTACTTC
>TRBD2|NA|TRBJ2-3|TRBV7-3
CASSLVGSGGTDTQYF
TGTGCCAGCAGCTTAGTGGGGTCGGGAGGGACAGATACGCAGTATTTT
>NA|many|TRBJ2-1|TRBV20-1
CSAREATEAQFF
TGCAGTGCTAGAGAGGCTACAGAGGCTCAGTTCTTC
>NA|many|TRBJ2-7|TRBV2
CASSEWGEQYF
TGTGCCAGCAGTGAATGGGGCGAGCAGTACTTC
>NA|many|TRBJ2-5|TRBV5-1
CASSLVMSQETQYF
TGCGCCAGCAGCTTAGTTATGAGCCAAGAGACCCAGTACTTC
>NA|NA|TRBJ2-5|TRBV4-2
CASSQTTGGGGEETQYF
TGTGCCAGCAGCCAAACAACAGGGGGCGGGGGGGAAGAGACCCAGTACTTC
>TRBD2|many|TRBJ2-5|TRBV7-6
CASSLVGTSGSVETQYF
TGTGCCAGCAGCTTAGTCGGGACTAGCGGGAGTGTCGAGACCCAGTACTTC
>NA|NA|TRBJ1-1|TRBV4-1
CASSQERRGRTEAFF
TGCGCCAGCAGCCAAGAAAGGCGGGGGAGAACTGAAGCTTTCTTT
>TRBD2|NA|TRBJ2-1|TRBV24-1
CATRLVAGGLYNEQFF
TGTGCCACCAGGCTCGTAGCGGGAGGGCTGTACAATGAGCAGTTCTTC
>NA|NA|TRBJ1-1|TRBV12-3/TRBV12-4
CASRPQMNTEAFF
TGTGCCAGCAGACCCCAAATGAACACTGAAGCTTTCTTT
>NA|many|TRBJ2-1|TRBV18
CASSPQGVNEQFF
TGTGCCAGCTCACCACAGGGAGTCAATGAGCAGTTCTTC
>NA|few|TRBJ2-1|TRBV20-1
CSARGRGASAYNEQFF
TGCAGTGCTAGGGGGCGCGGGGCTAGCGCGTACAATGAGCAGTTCTTC
>TRBD2|many|TRBJ2-1|TRBV5-1
CASSFLAGDKNEQFF
TGCGCCAGCAGCTTCCTGGCGGGAGATAAAAATGAGCAGTTCTTC
>NA|few|TRBJ2-1|TRBV29-1
CSVDDRRLYNEQFF
TGCAGCGTTGACGACAGACGACTCTACAATGAGCAGTTCTTC
>TRBD2|NA|TRBJ2-1|TRBV20-1
CSARKTSGFSYNEQFF
TGCAGTGCTAGAAAAACTAGCGGGTTCTCCTACAATGAGCAGTTCTTC
>TRBD1|NA|TRBJ2-7|TRBV5-5
CASSLDRGWTYEQYF
TGTGCCAGCAGCTTGGACAGGGGTTGGACCTACGAGCAGTACTTC
>NA|NA|TRBJ2-3|TRBV24-1
CATSDNSISADTQYF
TGTGCCACCAGTGATAACTCTATCTCCGCAGATACGCAGTATTTT
>NA|NA|TRBJ1-5|TRBV20-1
CSAIIERRDDQPQHF
TGCAGTGCCATAATAGAACGCAGGGATGACCAGCCCCAGCATTTT